This TCR beta chain was recovered during a study of Graves' ophthalmopathy and Graves' hyperthyroidism. Study conclusions and caveats: The model predicted progression of ophthalmopathy with a sensitivity of approximately 68%, and its specificity was 72% to 80%.

This clonotype was seen repeatedly, ten times or more. Its antigen remains unknown. The ends were cut back, 5 bases at V and 0 bases at J, with 8 bases in the middle. Germline V lookup: CDR1 DFQATT, CDR2 SNEGSKA (reference sequence). The CDR3 runs 14 residues. RNA transcripts were the template, and TCR beta CDR3 regions were amplified from them. The first-round RT-PCR employed HTBI primers together with the Qiagen OneStep RT-PCR kit. A multiplex PCR was then performed as the second round. TCRdb ran MiXCR on the multiplex PCR reads and lists one entry per CDR3 protein. Of around 1.1 million distinct CDR3 sequences in the sample, around a third were seen once.

The chain carries TRBV20-1 and TRBJ2-6; the D is unclear. The sample comprised peripheral blood or thyroid tissue (not recorded which). The receptor comes from an adult man with Graves' hyperthyroidism. In DNA form, the CDR3 reads TGCAGTGCTGCAGCGATCTCTGGGGCCAACGTCCTGACTTTC. It encodes CSAAAISGANVLTF.